The 30 T cell receptor beta chains listed next were all sequenced from one sample in a study of T cells in Graves' hyperthyroidism and ophthalmopathy. TCR beta CDR3 region amplification was performed from RNA transcripts. Using the HTBI primer set, a first-round RT-PCR was run on the TCR CDR3. TCRdb re-called the multiplex PCR reads through MiXCR, storing one row per CDR3 protein. Of hundreds of thousands of distinct CDR3 sequences listed, roughly 15% are singletons. Sequences were obtained from blood. These receptors all stem from a woman younger than 35 with Graves' ophthalmopathy.

This clonotype showed up many times. A read error may account for a junction end that differs from germline. The chain couples TRBV6-2 or TRBV6-3 to TRBJ2-7; 7 bases line up with TRBD2. The germline V gene encodes CDR1 MNHEY and CDR2 SVGEGT. The CDR3 contains 14 residues. The CDR3 nucleotides read TGCAAGACCCAAGCGGATCTAGCGGTATACGAGCAGTACTTC. The encoded protein is CKTQADLAVYEQYF.

J is TRBJ1-2 and V is TRBV7-9, with 9 positions matching TRBD1. Trimming removed 4 bases from V and 6 bases from J; junction bases left unmatched: 9. The CDR3 covers 15 residues. CDR1 is SEHNR, CDR2 FQNEAQ, per germline (reference sequence). The CDR3 sequence: CASSSGTGKMDGYTF. The CDR3 DNA sequence: TGTGCCAGCAGCTCGGGGACAGGGAAAATGGATGGCTACACCTTC.

This clonotype turned up a few times. V is TRBV7-6 and J is TRBJ1-5, with a possible D match to TRBD1 (6 bases). The germline CDR1 and CDR2 sequences are SGHVS and FNYEAQ. Trimming shortened V by 5 bases and J by 6 bases, and 20 bases separated the two germline ends. The CDR3 is 16 amino acids. As DNA, the CDR3 is TGTGCCAGCAGCCCGGAAGTCGGGGGCGCCCTTCAGCCCCAGCATTTT. It yields the protein CASSPEVGGALQPQHF.

This clonotype was counted ten times or more. For the CDR3, the DNA is TGTGCCAGCAGCGTAGAAGGTCAGGGCTACGAGCAGTACTTC. It is translated as CASSVEGQGYEQYF. V gene TRBV9 combines with J gene TRBJ2-7; D possibly corresponds to TRBD1 (5 bases). The germline V and J ends were trimmed by 0 bases and 3 bases, with 10 bases remaining between them. This CDR3 spans 14 amino acids. Germline CDR1 and CDR2: SGDLS and YYNGEE.

The chain uses TRBV19 and TRBJ1-2; maybe TRBD1 (5 bases). Germline V gives CDR1 LNHDA, CDR2 SQIVND (reference sequence). There are 13 residues in the CDR3. V was trimmed by 8 bases and J by 5 bases, leaving 15 bases between them. The CDR3 DNA is TGTGCCAGTCGACAGCCCGATATTTATGGCTACACCTTC. Protein: CASRQPDIYGYTF.

This clonotype was detected many times. The chain employs TRBV28 and TRBJ1-2; 7 nucleotides align to TRBD1. The CDR3 is 13 residues long. The J segment lost 4 bases and the V segment lost 10 bases, leaving 9 bases of the junction unmatched. Germline V CDR1 and CDR2: MDHEN, SYDVKM. The CDR3 DNA reads TGTGCCATCCGGACAGGAGAATCCTATGGCTACACCTTC. Translated: CAIRTGESYGYTF.

Ten or more counts support this clonotype. The chain combines TRBV20-1 with TRBJ2-1; 9 positions match TRBD2. The CDR3 contains 15 residues. CDR1 is DFQATT and CDR2 is SNEGSKA in the germline V gene (reference sequence). In DNA form, the CDR3 reads TGCACTGTCCTAAGCGGGAGGACCTCCTACAATGAGCAGTTCTTC. It yields the protein CTVLSGRTSYNEQFF.

This clonotype was seen at least ten times. The chain combines TRBV2 with TRBJ1-5; the match to TRBD1 covers 7 bases. From germline, CDR1 is SNHLY and CDR2 FYNNEI. With 5 bases clipped from V and 4 bases from J, the junction kept 8 bases outside the gene matches. This CDR3 comprises 15 residues. The CDR3: CASSSGGQPNQPQHF. CDR3 DNA: TGTGCCAGCAGTTCTGGGGGACAGCCTAATCAGCCCCAGCATTTT.

Many counts were recorded for this clonotype. The chain has TRBV3-1 and TRBJ2-1; the D gene is possibly TRBD1 (5 bases). The germline CDR1 and CDR2 sequences are LGHDT and YNNKEL (reference sequence). The V end lost 2 bases, the J end lost 9 bases, and 8 bases lay between the germline ends. The CDR3 runs 12 residues. The CDR3 region has the DNA TGTGCCAGCAGCCAATGGGGCAGTGAGCAGTTCTTC. It translates to CASSQWGSEQFF.

This clonotype was seen repeatedly, ten times or more. The J gene is TRBJ1-1, the V gene TRBV6-1, with D maybe TRBD1 (5 bases). The V gene's germline CDR1 is MNHNS and CDR2 SASEGT. Trimming pared 7 bases from V and 5 bases from J, leaving 14 bases between. The CDR3 covers 13 residues. Here the CDR3 DNA reads TGTGCCAGCACGGGGACGGGGGGAACTGAAGCTTTCTTT. This gives the protein CASTGTGGTEAFF.

This chain links TRBV30 with TRBJ1-3; D not resolved. Germline V gives CDR1 GTSNPN, CDR2 SVGIG (reference sequence). This CDR3 comprises 17 residues. V dropped 0 bases and J dropped 0 bases, with 15 bases sitting between them. The CDR3 spells CAWSVNGRPLSGNTIYF. As DNA, the CDR3 is TGTGCCTGGAGTGTAAATGGAAGGCCCCTCTCTGGAAACACCATATATTTT.

On this clonotype: Just one base apart from a much larger clone, this may be a read error. The chain carries TRBV4-2 and TRBJ1-2, with a possible D match to TRBD1 (6 bases). The CDR3 covers 13 residues. V gave up 1 base and J gave up 6 bases, with 9 bases separating them. CDR1 is LGHNA, CDR2 YNFKEQ, per germline. The chain's CDR3 is CASSQGQDDGYTF. The CDR3 region has the DNA TGTGCCAGCAGCCAAGGACAGGACGATGGCTACACCTTC.

This sequence joins TRBV10-3 and TRBJ2-2; 8 nucleotides agree with TRBD1. J was trimmed by 3 bases and V by 7 bases; bases with no gene match: 4. CDR1 and CDR2 (germline): ENHRY, SYGVKD. The CDR3 has 14 residues. The CDR3 here is CAINGQGYTGELFF. CDR3 nucleotides: TGTGCCATCAACGGACAGGGTTACACCGGGGAGCTGTTTTTT.

The sample holds many counts of this clonotype. The V call is TRBV27, the J call TRBJ2-7, with TRBD2 matching over 15 bases. The CDR3 totals 19 residues. From germline, CDR1 is MNHEY and CDR2 SMNVEV (reference sequence). The junction had 10 bases not matched to a gene; V was cut back by 0 bases and J by 4 bases. The CDR3 region is CASSLSKPGLAGGKYEQYF. CDR3 bases: TGTGCCAGCAGTTTATCGAAACCGGGACTAGCGGGGGGAAAATACGAGCAGTACTTC.

The chain joins TRBV27 to TRBJ2-2; 9 nucleotides agree with TRBD1. The germline CDR1 and CDR2 sequences are MNHEY and SMNVEV (reference sequence). The CDR3 runs 17 residues. V dropped 6 bases and J dropped 2; count of bases not matched to a gene: 10. The CDR3 is CASREKTGGINTGELFF. CDR3 nucleotides: TGTGCCAGCAGGGAAAAGACAGGGGGGATCAACACCGGGGAGCTGTTTTTT.

A few counts support this clonotype. The V call is TRBV5-6, the J call TRBJ2-7; possible D gene TRBD2, 5 bases. The CDR3 loop spans 14 amino acids. Trimming removed 3 bases from V and 5 bases from J, with 15 bases in between. CDR1 is SGHDT, CDR2 YYEEEE, per germline. Here the CDR3 reads CASSSLLDLDEQYF. The CDR3 DNA follows: TGTGCCAGCAGCTCGCTACTAGATCTCGACGAGCAGTACTTC.

The chain is built from TRBV4-1 and TRBJ2-1, with TRBD2 matching 12 bases. The CDR3 consists of 16 residues. The trim removed 6 bases at V and 4 bases at J, leaving 7 bases unmatched. Per germline, CDR1 MGHRA and CDR2 YSYEKL. The CDR3 DNA reads as TGCGCCAGCAGAGACCTAGCGGGGGGGCTATACAATGAGCAGTTCTTC. Protein product: CASRDLAGGLYNEQFF.

The V gene is TRBV19, the J gene TRBJ1-1; the match to TRBD1 covers 7 bases. The CDR3 length is 14 residues. Germline assignment: CDR1 LNHDA and CDR2 SQIVND (reference sequence). J lost 2 bases, V lost 6 bases, and 6 bases had no gene match. DNA of the CDR3: TGTGCCAGTAGCCGGACAGGTTATAACACTGAAGCTTTCTTT. This gives the protein CASSRTGYNTEAFF.

This clonotype was detected only a few times. The CDR3 nucleotides read TGTGCCAGCAGCTGGGAACAACTACCATACGAGCAGTACTTC. It translates to CASSWEQLPYEQYF. The chain is built from TRBV7-9 and TRBJ2-7; D remains unclear. CDR3 length equals 14 residues. Germline-derived CDR1 and CDR2 are SEHNR and FQNEAQ (reference sequence). V lost 4 bases, J lost 4 bases, and 14 bases lay in between. Together with reference TRBV7-9 and TRBJ2-7, the CDR3 gives the full variable domain: DTGVSQNPRHKITKRGQNVTFRCDPISEHNRLYWYRQTLGQGPEFLTYFQNEAQLEKSRLLSDRFSAERPKGSFSTLEIQRTEQGDSAMYLCASSWEQLPYEQYFGPGTRLTVT.

The chain combines TRBV5-5 with TRBJ2-2, with 15 bases that match TRBD2. CDR3 length: 18 residues. Germline V lookup: CDR1 SGHKS, CDR2 YYEKEE (reference sequence). Germline trimming cut 4 bases from V and 2 bases from J; bases unmatched to any gene: 6. The CDR3 protein is CASSMGLAGGPNTGELFF. As DNA, the CDR3 is TGTGCCAGCAGCATGGGACTAGCGGGAGGACCTAACACCGGGGAGCTGTTTTTT.

This clonotype was counted ten times or more. The J gene is TRBJ2-2, the V gene TRBV2; D unclear. CDR3 length: 13 amino acids. Between the trimmed V and J ends, which lost 3 bases and 1 base, there was a span of 3 bases. Per germline, CDR1 SNHLY and CDR2 FYNNEI. CDR3 sequence: CASSEENTGELFF. The CDR3 DNA sequence: TGTGCCAGCAGTGAGGAGAACACCGGGGAGCTGTTTTTT.

This clonotype occurred many times. This chain connects TRBV7-2 to TRBJ1-5; D is unresolved. Germline CDR1 is SGHTA and CDR2 is FQGNSA. V lost 3 bases, J lost 7 bases, and 10 bases lay in between. This CDR3 comprises 13 residues. CDR3 sequence: CASSFRLTQPQHF. In nucleotides, the CDR3 is TGTGCCAGCAGCTTTAGGTTAACCCAGCCCCAGCATTTT.

Sample share makes this clonotype medium-sized. The rearrangement links TRBV2 to TRBJ1-2; D uncertain. Germline lookup yields CDR1 SNHLY and CDR2 FYNNEI. This CDR3 is built from 12 residues. Trimming pared 2 bases from V and 4 bases from J, leaving 5 bases between. The CDR3 coding sequence is TGTGCCAGCAGTGAACAGCGCTATGGCTACACCTTC. As protein: CASSEQRYGYTF.

This clonotype was seen ten or more times. This sequence joins TRBV3-1 and TRBJ2-2, with D unresolved. The V gene's germline CDR1 is LGHDT and CDR2 YNNKEL (reference sequence). Trimming left V 6 bases short and J 5 bases short, with 10 bases between. This CDR3 has 13 residues. In DNA form, the CDR3 reads TGTGCCAGCAGTCCATTAATTACCGGGGAGCTGTTTTTT. It yields the protein CASSPLITGELFF.

Only a few counts were recorded for this clonotype. The J gene is TRBJ2-1, the V gene TRBV3-1; 9 nucleotides line up with TRBD1. This CDR3 has 15 amino acids. V lost 5 bases and J lost 7; bases outside the gene matches: 9. Per the germline V gene, CDR1 is LGHDT and CDR2 is YNNKEL (reference sequence). The CDR3 spells CASSTGTGSMNEQFF. The CDR3 DNA sequence: TGTGCCAGCAGCACGGGGACAGGGAGCATGAATGAGCAGTTCTTC.

In this sample, this clonotype turned up many times. This chain uses TRBV27 with TRBJ2-7, with 10 positions matching TRBD1. This CDR3 has 15 residues. CDR1 is MNHEY, CDR2 SMNVEV, per germline (reference sequence). V gave up 5 bases and J gave up 4 bases; unmatched junction bases: 8. CDR3 amino acids: CASSPKGDRGYEQYF. The CDR3 DNA reads as TGTGCCAGCAGTCCGAAAGGGGACAGGGGTTACGAGCAGTACTTC.

This clonotype was found many times. The V and J genes are TRBV9 and TRBJ2-3; perhaps TRBD2 as D (6 bases). V lost 0 bases and J 6 bases, leaving 11 bases between the germline ends. Germline-derived CDR1 and CDR2 are SGDLS and YYNGEE. The CDR3 runs 14 residues. In nucleotides, the CDR3 is TGTGCCAGCAGCGTAGCTACGGAGGGGGATACGCAGTATTTT. Amino acids: CASSVATEGDTQYF.

The chain joins TRBV28 to TRBJ2-7; TRBD1 is a possible D gene (6 bases). The CDR3 has 16 residues. The germline CDR1 and CDR2 sequences are MDHEN and SYDVKM. Trimming cost V 3 bases and J 2 bases, with 17 bases left between them. In DNA, the CDR3 is TGTGCCAGCAGTTTGATTGGGTGGACAGAGACCTACGAGCAGTACTTC. Translated: CASSLIGWTETYEQYF.

This rearrangement joins TRBV6-1 to TRBJ2-7; TRBD1 is a possible D gene (5 bases). The CDR3 is 12 amino acids. V lost 8 bases and J 5 bases, leaving 13 bases between the germline ends. Per the germline V gene, CDR1 is MNHNS and CDR2 is SASEGT. This CDR3 reads CASGPGPHEQYF. CDR3 sequence (DNA): TGTGCCAGCGGCCCAGGGCCCCACGAGCAGTACTTC.

J is TRBJ1-2 and V is TRBV27, with D possibly matching TRBD1 (5 bases). The V and J ends lost 7 bases and 4 bases respectively, with 22 bases between them. The CDR3 covers 16 residues. CDR1 and CDR2 (germline): MNHEY, SMNVEV (reference sequence). CDR3 nucleotide sequence: TGTGCCAGCACCCCGGGGGGGGATTCCGGCGCCTATGGCTACACCTTC. This codes for CASTPGGDSGAYGYTF.